The 6 T cell receptor beta chains below were found in one sample sequenced in a study of memory CD4+ T cells and cytomegalovirus serostatus. Clones were read by immunoSEQ multiplex PCR, and TCRdb kept only the in-frame ones, dropping some. The sample contains about 59,000 clones, about 81% of which appear only once. The sort gate was single viable CD3+CD4+CD8-CD45RO+ cells for memory CD4+ T cells. The source material was memory CD4+ T cells from blood. Receptor source: an adult in good health and CMV-seronegative.

The rearrangement links TRBV6-5 to TRBJ2-5; the D gene is possibly TRBD2 (6 bases). Germline CDR1 reads MNHEY; CDR2 reads SVGAGI. This CDR3 has 13 residues. V lost 4 bases and J 4 bases, leaving 10 bases between the germline ends. CDR3 region: CASSSRRGETQYF. CDR3 sequence (DNA): TGTGCCAGCAGTTCCCGGCGGGGAGAGACCCAGTACTTC.

This clone was seen a handful of times. The chain employs TRBV2 and TRBJ2-7; D ambiguous. V lost 3 bases and J lost 4, with 4 bases in between. Germline CDR1 and CDR2: SNHLY and FYNNEI. The CDR3 spans 11 residues. The CDR3 DNA sequence: TGTGCCAGCAGTGAGTGGTACGAGCAGTACTTC. Translation: CASSEWYEQYF.

This clone was recorded only once. The chain joins TRBV11-3 to TRBJ2-1; 10 bases align to TRBD2. V lost 1 base to trimming and J lost 3 bases; unmatched junction nucleotides: 12. Germline assignment: CDR1 SGHNT and CDR2 YENEEA. This CDR3 spans 19 amino acids. The CDR3 bases are TGTGCCAGCAGCTTAGGTGCTCTAGCGGGAGTTGTCCGCTACAATGAGCAGTTCTTC. This sequence encodes CASSLGALAGVVRYNEQFF. Full variable domain (missing parts from reference TRBV11-3 and TRBJ2-1): EAGVVQSPRYKIIEKKQPVAFWCNPISGHNTLYWYLQNLGQGPELLIRYENEEAVDDSQLPKDRFSAERLKGVDSTLKIQPAELGDSAVYLCASSLGALAGVVRYNEQFFGPGTRLTVL.

This rearrangement joins TRBV4-2 to TRBJ2-5, with unresolved D. Between the trimmed V and J ends, which lost 1 base and 5 bases, there was a span of 8 bases. Germline V CDR1 and CDR2: LGHNA, YNFKEQ. This CDR3 spans 13 amino acids. CDR3 in DNA: TGTGCCAGCAGCCAAGGTAGGGCGGAGACCCAGTACTTC. Its translation: CASSQGRAETQYF.

This chain connects TRBV4-3 to TRBJ1-3; TRBD1 might be the D (5 bases). The CDR3 contains 16 residues. The germline V gene has CDR1 LGHNA and CDR2 YSLEER. Trimming pared 2 bases from V and 3 bases from J, leaving 14 bases between. CDR3 residues: CASSQFDRGIGNTIYF. The CDR3 DNA reads as TGCGCCAGCAGCCAATTTGACAGAGGGATTGGAAACACCATATATTTT.

The J gene is TRBJ1-1, the V gene TRBV9; TRBD1 agrees at 8 bases. The CDR3 totals 15 residues. The V gene's germline CDR1 is SGDLS and CDR2 YYNGEE. After removal of 0 bases from V and 5 bases from J, the junction contained 6 bases not matched to a gene. The CDR3 is CASSVDQGALTEAFF. In DNA, the CDR3 is TGTGCCAGCAGCGTAGACCAGGGGGCGCTTACTGAAGCTTTCTTT.